This T cell receptor beta chain was obtained from a study of cytomegalovirus exposure and HLA in healthy donors. Some clones are missing from TCRdb's copy, which holds only in-frame ones; the method was immunoSEQ multiplex PCR. The sample records under 250,000 clones, around 80% being singletons. The germline CDR1 and CDR2 sequences are MDHEN and SYDVKM. V lost 4 bases to trimming and J lost 0 bases, with 12 bases between them. The length of the CDR3 is 15 residues. The clonotype was recovered from a woman in her thirties in good health and CMV-seronegative. Sequencing input: PBMCs. The chain couples TRBV28 to TRBJ1-2; D call uncertain. The CDR3 coding sequence is TGTGCCAGCAGTTCCCCCGGGATCGCTAACTATGGCTACACCTTC. Its protein product is CASSSPGIANYGYTF.